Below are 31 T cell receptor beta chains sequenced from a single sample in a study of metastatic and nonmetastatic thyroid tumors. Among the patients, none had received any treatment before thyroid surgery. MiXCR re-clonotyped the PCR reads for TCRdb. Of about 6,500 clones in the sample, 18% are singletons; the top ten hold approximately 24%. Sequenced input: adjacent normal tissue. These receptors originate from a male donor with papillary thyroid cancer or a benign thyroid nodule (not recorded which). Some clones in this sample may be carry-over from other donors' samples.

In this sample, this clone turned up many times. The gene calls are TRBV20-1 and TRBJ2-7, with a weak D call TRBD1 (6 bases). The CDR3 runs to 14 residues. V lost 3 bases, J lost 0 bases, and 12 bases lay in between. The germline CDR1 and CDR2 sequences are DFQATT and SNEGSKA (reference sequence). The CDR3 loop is CSASSRDNSYEQYF. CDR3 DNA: TGCAGTGCTAGTAGCCGGGACAACTCCTACGAGCAGTACTTC.

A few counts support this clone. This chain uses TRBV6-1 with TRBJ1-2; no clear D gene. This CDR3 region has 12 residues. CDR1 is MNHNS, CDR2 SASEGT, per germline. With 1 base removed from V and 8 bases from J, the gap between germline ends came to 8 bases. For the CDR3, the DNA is TGTGCCAGCAGTGAAGGAGGAGGGGGCTACACCTTC. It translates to CASSEGGGGYTF.

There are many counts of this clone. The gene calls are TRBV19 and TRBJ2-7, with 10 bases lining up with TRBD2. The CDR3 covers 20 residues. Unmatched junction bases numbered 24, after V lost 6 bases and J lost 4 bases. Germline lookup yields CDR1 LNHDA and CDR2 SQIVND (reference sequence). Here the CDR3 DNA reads TGTGCCAGTAGCCCCCTCTGGCTAGCGGGAGCGGAGTTAACCCGATACGAGCAGTACTTC. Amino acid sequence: CASSPLWLAGAELTRYEQYF.

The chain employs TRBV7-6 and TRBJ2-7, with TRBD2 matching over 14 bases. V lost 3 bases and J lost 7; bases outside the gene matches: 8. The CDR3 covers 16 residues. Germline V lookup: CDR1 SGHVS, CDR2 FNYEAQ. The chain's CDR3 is CASSFKPGLAGEEQYF. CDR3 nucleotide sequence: TGTGCCAGCAGCTTTAAACCGGGACTAGCGGGAGAGGAGCAGTACTTC.

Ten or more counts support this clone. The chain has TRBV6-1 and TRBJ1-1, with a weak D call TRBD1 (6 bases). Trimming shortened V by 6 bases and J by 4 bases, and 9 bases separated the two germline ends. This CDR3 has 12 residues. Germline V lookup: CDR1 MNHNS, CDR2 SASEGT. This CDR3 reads CASRGGGTEAFF. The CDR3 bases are TGTGCCAGCAGAGGGGGGGGCACTGAAGCTTTCTTT.

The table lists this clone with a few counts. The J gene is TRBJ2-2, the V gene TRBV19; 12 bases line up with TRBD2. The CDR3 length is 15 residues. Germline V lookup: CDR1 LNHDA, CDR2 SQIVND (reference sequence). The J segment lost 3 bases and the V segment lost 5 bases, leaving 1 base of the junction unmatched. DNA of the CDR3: TGTGCCAGTAGTCGACTAGCGGGAGACACCGGGGAGCTGTTTTTT. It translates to CASSRLAGDTGELFF.

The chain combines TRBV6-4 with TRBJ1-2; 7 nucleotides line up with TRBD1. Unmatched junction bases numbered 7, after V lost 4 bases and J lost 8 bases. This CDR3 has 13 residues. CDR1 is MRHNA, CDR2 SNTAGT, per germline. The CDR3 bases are TGTGCCAGCAGTGGACAGGGAAGCCGGGGCTACACCTTC. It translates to CASSGQGSRGYTF.

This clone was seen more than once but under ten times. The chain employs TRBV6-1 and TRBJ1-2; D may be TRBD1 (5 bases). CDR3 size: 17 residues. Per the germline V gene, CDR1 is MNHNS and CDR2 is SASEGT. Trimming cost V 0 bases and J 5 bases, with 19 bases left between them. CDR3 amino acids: CASSEAQTGGYQYGYTF. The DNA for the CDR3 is TGTGCCAGCAGTGAAGCCCAGACTGGGGGGTATCAGTATGGCTACACCTTC.

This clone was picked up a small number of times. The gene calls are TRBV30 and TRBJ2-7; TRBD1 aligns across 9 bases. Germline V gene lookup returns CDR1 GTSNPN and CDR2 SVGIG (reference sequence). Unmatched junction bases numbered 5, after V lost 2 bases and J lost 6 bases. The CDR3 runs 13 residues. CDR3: CAWSPGTGLEQYF. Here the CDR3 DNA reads TGTGCCTGGAGTCCTGGGACAGGGCTCGAGCAGTACTTC.

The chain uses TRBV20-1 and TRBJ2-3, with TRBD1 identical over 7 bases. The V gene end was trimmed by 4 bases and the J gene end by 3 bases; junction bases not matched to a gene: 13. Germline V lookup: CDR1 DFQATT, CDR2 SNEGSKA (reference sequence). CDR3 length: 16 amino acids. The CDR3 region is CSAKPPTGMQTDTQYF. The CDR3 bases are TGCAGTGCTAAACCTCCGACAGGGATGCAGACAGATACGCAGTATTTT.

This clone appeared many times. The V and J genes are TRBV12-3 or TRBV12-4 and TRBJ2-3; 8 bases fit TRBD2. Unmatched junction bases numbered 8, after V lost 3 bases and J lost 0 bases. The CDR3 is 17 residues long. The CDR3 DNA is TGTGCCAGCAGTTTGGCGGGGAGCGGGGGCAGCACAGATACGCAGTATTTT. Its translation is CASSLAGSGGSTDTQYF.

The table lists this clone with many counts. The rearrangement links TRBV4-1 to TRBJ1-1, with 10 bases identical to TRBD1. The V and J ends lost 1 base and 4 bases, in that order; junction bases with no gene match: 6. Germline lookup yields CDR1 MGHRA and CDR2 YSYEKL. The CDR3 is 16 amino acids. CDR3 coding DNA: TGCGCCAGCAGCCAAGTTACCAGGACAGGGGGCACTGAAGCTTTCTTT. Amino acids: CASSQVTRTGGTEAFF.

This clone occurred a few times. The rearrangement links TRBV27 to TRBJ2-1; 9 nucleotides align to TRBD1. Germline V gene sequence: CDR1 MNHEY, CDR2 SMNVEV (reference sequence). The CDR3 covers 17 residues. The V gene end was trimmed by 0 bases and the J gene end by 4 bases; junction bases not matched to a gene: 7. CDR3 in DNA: TGTGCCAGCAGTTTATCGACTGCACAGGGGGCTTACAATGAGCAGTTCTTC. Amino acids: CASSLSTAQGAYNEQFF.

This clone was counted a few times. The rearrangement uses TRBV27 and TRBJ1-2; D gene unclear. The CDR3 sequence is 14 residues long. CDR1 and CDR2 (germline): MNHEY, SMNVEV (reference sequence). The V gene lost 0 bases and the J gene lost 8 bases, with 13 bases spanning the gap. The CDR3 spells CASSLSAGPHGYTF. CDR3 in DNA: TGTGCCAGCAGTTTATCTGCAGGCCCCCACGGCTACACCTTC.

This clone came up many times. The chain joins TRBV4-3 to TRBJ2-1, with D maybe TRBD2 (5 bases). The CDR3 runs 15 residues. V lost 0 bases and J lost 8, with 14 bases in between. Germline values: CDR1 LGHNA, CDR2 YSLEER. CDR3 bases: TGCGCCAGCAGCCAAGATTCCGGACTCGGAGATGAGCAGTTCTTC. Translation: CASSQDSGLGDEQFF.

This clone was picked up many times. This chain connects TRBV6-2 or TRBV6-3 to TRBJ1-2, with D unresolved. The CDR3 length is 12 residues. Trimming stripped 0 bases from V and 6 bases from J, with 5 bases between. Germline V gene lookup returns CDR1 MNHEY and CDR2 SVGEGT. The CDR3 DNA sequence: TGTGCCAGCAGTTACTCTGGGAATGGCTACACCTTC. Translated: CASSYSGNGYTF.

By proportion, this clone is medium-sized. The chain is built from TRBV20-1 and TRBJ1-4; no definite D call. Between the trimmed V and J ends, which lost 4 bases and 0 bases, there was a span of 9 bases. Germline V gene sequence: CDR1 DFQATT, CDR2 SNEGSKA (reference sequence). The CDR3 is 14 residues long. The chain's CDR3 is CSANSASTNEKLFF. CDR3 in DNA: TGCAGTGCTAACAGCGCCTCAACTAATGAAAAACTGTTTTTT.

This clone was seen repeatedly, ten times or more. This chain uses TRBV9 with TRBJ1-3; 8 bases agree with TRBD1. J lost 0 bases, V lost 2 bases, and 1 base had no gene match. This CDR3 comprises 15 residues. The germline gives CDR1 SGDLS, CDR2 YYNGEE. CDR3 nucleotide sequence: TGTGCCAGCAGCGTTGACAGGGGCTCTGGAAACACCATATATTTT. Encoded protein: CASSVDRGSGNTIYF.

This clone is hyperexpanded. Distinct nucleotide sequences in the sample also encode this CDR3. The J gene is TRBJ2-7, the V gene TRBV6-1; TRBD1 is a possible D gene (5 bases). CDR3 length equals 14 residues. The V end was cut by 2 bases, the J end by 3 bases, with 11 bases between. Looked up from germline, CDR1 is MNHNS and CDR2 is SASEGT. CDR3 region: CASSERGRVYEQYF. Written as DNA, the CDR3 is TGTGCCAGCAGTGAAAGGGGCAGGGTCTACGAGCAGTACTTC.

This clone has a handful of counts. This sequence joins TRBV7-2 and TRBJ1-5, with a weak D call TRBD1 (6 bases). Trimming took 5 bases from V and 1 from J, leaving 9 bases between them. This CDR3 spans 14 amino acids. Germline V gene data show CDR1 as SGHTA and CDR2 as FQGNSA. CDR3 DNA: TGTGCCAGCAGCACAGGGTTAAGCAATCAGCCCCAGCATTTT. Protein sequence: CASSTGLSNQPQHF.

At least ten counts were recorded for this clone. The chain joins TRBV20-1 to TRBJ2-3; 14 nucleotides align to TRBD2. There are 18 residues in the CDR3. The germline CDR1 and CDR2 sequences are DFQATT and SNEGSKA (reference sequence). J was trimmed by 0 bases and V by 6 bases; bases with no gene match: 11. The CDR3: CSATPTSGGGASTDTQYF. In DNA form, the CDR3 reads TGCAGTGCAACCCCGACTAGCGGGGGGGGGGCTAGCACAGATACGCAGTATTTT.

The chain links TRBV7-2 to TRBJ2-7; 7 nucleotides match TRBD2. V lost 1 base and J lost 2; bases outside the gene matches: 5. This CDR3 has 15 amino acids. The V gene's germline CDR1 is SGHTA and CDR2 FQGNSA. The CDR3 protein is CASSLGLAVTYEQYF. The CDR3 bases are TGTGCCAGCAGCTTAGGACTAGCAGTAACCTACGAGCAGTACTTC. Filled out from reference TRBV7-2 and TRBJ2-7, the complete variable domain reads GAGVSQSPSNKVTEKGKDVELRCDPISGHTALYWYRQSLGQGLEFLIYFQGNSAPDKSGLPSDRFSAERTGGSVSTLTIQRTQQEDSAVYLCASSLGLAVTYEQYFGPGTRLTVT.

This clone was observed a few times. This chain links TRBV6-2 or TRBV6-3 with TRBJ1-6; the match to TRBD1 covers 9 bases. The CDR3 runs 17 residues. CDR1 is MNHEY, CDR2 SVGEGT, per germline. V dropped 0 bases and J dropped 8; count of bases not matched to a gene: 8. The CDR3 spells CASSYSAGTGFDSPLHF. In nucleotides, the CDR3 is TGTGCCAGCAGTTACTCGGCCGGGACAGGGTTTGATTCACCCCTCCACTTT.

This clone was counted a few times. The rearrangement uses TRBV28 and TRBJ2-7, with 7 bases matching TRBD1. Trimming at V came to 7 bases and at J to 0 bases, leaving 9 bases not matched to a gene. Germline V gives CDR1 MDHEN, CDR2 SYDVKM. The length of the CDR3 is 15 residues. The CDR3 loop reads CASNTLGQASYEQYF. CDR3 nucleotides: TGTGCCAGCAACACGCTCGGACAGGCCTCCTACGAGCAGTACTTC.

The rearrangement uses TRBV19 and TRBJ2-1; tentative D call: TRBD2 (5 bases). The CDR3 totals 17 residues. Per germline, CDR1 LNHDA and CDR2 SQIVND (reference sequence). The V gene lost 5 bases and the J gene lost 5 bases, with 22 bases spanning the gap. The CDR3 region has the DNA TGTGCCAGTAGTCTAAGCCCCCCTCGGGGTAGAGACAATGAGCAGTTCTTC. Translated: CASSLSPPRGRDNEQFF.

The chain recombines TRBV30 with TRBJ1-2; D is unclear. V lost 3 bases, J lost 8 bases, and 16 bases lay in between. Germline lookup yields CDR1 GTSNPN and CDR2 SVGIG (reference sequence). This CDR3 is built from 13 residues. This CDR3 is CAWSLTGGSGYTF. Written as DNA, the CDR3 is TGTGCCTGGAGCCTGACGGGCGGAAGCGGCTACACCTTC.

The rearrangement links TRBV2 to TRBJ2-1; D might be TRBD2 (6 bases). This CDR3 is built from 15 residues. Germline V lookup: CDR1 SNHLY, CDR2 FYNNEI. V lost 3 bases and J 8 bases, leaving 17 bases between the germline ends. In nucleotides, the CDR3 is TGTGCCAGCAGTGATGCGGGACCAGCGAGCGATGAGCAGTTCTTC. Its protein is CASSDAGPASDEQFF.

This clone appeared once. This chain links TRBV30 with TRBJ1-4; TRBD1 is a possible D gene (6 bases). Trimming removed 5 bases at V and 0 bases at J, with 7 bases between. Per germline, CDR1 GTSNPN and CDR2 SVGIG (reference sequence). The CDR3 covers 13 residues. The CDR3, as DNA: TGTGCCTGGGGACAGTCAACTAATGAAAAACTGTTTTTT. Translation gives CAWGQSTNEKLFF.

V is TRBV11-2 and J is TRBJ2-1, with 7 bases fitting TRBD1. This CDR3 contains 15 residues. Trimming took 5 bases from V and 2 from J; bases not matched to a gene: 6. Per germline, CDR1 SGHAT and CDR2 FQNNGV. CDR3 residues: CASSQDRVAYNEQFF. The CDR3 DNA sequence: TGTGCCAGCAGCCAAGACAGGGTGGCCTACAATGAGCAGTTCTTC.

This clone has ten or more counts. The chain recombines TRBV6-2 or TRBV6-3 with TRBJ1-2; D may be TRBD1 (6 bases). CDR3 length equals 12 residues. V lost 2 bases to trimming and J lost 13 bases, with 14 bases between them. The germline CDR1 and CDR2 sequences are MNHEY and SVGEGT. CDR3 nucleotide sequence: TGTGCCAGCAGTTACCCTGACAGGTGGGGCACCTTC. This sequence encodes CASSYPDRWGTF.

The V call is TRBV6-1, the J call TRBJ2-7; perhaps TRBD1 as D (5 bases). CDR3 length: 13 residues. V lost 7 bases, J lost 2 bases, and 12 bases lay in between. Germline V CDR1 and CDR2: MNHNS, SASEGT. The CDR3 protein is CASIVQDTYEQYF. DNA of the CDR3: TGTGCCAGCATCGTGCAGGACACCTACGAGCAGTACTTC.